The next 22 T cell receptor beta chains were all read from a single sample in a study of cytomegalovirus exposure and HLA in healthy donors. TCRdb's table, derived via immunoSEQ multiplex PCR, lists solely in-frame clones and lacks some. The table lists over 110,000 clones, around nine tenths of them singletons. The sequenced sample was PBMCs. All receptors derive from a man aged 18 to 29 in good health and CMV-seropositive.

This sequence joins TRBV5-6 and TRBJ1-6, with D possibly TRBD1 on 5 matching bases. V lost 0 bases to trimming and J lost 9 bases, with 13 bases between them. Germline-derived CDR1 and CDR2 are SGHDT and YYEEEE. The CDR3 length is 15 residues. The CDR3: CASSLAGVAISPLHF. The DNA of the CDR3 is TGTGCCAGCAGCTTGGCGGGGGTGGCGATTTCACCCCTCCACTTT.

The CDR3 DNA reads TGTGCCAGCAGTTGGGGACACCCCAATGAGCAGTTCTTC. Its protein is CASSWGHPNEQFF. This chain links TRBV27 with TRBJ2-1, with D possibly matching TRBD1 (6 bases). Deletions cut 4 bases from V and 6 bases from J, with 10 bases between. Germline V gene data show CDR1 as MNHEY and CDR2 as SMNVEV (reference sequence). This CDR3 has 13 amino acids.

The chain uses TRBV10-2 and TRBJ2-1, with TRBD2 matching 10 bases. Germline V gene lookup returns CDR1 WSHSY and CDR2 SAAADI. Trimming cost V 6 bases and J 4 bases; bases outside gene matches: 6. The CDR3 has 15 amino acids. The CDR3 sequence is CASRDRAGGYNEQFF. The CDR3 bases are TGCGCCAGCAGGGACCGAGCGGGAGGGTACAATGAGCAGTTCTTC.

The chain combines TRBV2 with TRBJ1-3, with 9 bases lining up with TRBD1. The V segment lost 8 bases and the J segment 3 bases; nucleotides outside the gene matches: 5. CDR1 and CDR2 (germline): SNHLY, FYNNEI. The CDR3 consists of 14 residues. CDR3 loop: CASGGQGGGNTIYF. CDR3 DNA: TGTGCCAGCGGGGGACAGGGAGGTGGAAACACCATATATTTT.

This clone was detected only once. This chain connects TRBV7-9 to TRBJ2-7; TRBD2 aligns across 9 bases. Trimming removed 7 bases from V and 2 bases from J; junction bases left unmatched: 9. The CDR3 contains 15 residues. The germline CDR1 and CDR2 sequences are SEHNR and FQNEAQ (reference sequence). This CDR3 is CASKPGGGATYEQYF. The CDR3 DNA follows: TGTGCCAGCAAACCCGGCGGGGGGGCGACCTACGAGCAGTACTTC. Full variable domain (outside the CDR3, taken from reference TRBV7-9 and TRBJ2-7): DTGVSQNPRHKITKRGQNVTFRCDPISEHNRLYWYRQTLGQGPEFLTYFQNEAQLEKSRLLSDRFSAERPKGSFSTLEIQRTEQGDSAMYLCASKPGGGATYEQYFGPGTRLTVT.

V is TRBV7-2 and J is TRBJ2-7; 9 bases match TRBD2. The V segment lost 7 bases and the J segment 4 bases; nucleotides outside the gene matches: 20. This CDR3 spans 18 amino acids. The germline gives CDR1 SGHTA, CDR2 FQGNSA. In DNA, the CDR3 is TGTGCCAGCAAAGGGACCCTAGGAGGCGGGGGGGCTTATTACGAGCAGTACTTC. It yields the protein CASKGTLGGGGAYYEQYF.

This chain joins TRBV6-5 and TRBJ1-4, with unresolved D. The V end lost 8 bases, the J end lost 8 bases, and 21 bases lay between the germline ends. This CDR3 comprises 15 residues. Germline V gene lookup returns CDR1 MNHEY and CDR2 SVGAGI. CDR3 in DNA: TGTGCCAGCGGTAAAACTCTCGGGAGGCCGGAAAAACTGTTTTTT. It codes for CASGKTLGRPEKLFF.

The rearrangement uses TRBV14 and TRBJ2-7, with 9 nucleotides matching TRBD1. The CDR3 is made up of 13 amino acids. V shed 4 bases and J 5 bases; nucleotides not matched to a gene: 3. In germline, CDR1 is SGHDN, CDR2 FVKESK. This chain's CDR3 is CASSPGTGNEQYF. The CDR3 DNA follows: TGTGCCAGCAGCCCCGGGACAGGGAACGAGCAGTACTTC.

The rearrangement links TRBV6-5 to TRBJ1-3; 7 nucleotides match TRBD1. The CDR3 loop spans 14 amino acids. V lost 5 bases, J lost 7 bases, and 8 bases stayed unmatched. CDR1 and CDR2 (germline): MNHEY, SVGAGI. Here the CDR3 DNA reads TGTGCCAGCAGTCCCTCCGGGACAGTCAACACCATATATTTT. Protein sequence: CASSPSGTVNTIYF.

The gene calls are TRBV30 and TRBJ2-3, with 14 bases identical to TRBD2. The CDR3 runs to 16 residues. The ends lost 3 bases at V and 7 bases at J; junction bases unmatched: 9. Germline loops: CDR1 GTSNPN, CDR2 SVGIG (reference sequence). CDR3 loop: CAWSLGTSGGVNTQYF. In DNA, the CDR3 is TGTGCCTGGAGCCTCGGGACTAGCGGGGGCGTGAATACGCAGTATTTT.

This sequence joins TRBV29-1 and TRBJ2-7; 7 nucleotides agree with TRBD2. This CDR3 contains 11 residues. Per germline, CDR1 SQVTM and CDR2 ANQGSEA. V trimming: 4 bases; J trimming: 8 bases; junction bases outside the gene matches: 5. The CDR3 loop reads CSVVWGGKQYF. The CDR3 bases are TGCAGCGTTGTATGGGGGGGTAAGCAGTACTTC.

The CDR3 here is CASTVSGETQYF. The CDR3 coding sequence is TGTGCCAGTACGGTTTCTGGAGAGACCCAGTACTTC. The gene calls are TRBV11-1 and TRBJ2-5, with D unresolved. The germline CDR1 and CDR2 sequences are SGHAT and FQDESV (reference sequence). This CDR3 is 12 amino acids long. With 9 bases removed from V and 4 bases from J, the gap between germline ends came to 12 bases. The full variable domain, completed using reference TRBV11-1 and TRBJ2-5, is EAEVAQSPRYKITEKSQAVAFWCDPISGHATLYWYRQILGQGPELLVQFQDESVVDDSQLPKDRFSAERLKGVDSTLKIQPAELGDSAMYLCASTVSGETQYFGPGTRLLVL.

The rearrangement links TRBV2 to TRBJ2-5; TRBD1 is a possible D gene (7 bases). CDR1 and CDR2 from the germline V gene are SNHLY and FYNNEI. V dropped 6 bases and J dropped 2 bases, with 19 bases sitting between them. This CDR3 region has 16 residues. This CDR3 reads CASSGQAWGGQETQYF. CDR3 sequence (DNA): TGTGCCAGCAGCGGACAGGCGTGGGGAGGTCAAGAGACCCAGTACTTC.

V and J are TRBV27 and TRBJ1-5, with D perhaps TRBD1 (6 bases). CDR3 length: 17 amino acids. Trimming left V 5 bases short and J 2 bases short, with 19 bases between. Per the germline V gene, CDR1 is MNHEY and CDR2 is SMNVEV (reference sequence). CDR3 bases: TGTGCCAGCAGTCCACTACAGGGAAGGAATGGCAATCAGCCCCAGCATTTT. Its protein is CASSPLQGRNGNQPQHF.

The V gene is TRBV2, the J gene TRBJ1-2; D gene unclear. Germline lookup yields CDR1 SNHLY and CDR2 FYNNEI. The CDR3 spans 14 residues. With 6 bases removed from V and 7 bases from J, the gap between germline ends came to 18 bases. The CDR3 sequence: CASRLRGMVGGYTF. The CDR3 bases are TGTGCCAGCAGACTCCGAGGTATGGTCGGTGGCTACACCTTC.

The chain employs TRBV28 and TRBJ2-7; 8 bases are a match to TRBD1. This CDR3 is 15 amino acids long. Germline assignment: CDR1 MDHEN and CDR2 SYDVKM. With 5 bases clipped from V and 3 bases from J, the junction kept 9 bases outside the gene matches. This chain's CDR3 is CASSPTGTGIYEQYF. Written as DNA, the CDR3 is TGTGCCAGCAGTCCGACCGGGACAGGAATCTACGAGCAGTACTTC.

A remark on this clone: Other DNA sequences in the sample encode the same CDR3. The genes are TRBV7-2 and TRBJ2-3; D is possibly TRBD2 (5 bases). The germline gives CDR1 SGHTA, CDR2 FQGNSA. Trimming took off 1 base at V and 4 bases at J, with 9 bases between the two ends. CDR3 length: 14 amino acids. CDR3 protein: CASSLGGPPDTQYF. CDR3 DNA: TGTGCCAGCAGCTTAGGAGGGCCCCCAGATACGCAGTATTTT. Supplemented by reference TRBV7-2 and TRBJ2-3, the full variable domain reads GAGVSQSPSNKVTEKGKDVELRCDPISGHTALYWYRQSLGQGLEFLIYFQGNSAPDKSGLPSDRFSAERTGGSVSTLTIQRTQQEDSAVYLCASSLGGPPDTQYFGPGTRLTVL.

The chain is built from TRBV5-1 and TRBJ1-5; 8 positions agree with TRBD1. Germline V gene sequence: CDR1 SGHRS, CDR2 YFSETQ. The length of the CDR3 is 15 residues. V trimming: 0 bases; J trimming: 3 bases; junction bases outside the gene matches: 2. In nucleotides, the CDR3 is TGCGCCAGCAGCTTGGGACAGGGGTTCAATCAGCCCCAGCATTTT. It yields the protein CASSLGQGFNQPQHF. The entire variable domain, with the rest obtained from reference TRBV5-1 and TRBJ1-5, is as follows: KAGVTQTPRYLIKTRGQQVTLSCSPISGHRSVSWYQQTPGQGLQFLFEYFSETQRNKGNFPGRFSGRQFSNSRSEMNVSTLELGDSALYLCASSLGQGFNQPQHFGDGTRLSIL.

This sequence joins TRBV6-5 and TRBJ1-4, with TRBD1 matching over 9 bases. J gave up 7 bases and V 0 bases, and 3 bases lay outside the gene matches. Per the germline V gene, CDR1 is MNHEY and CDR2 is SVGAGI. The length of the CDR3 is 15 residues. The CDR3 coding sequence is TGTGCCAGCAGTTACTCGACAGGGGGTTCTGAAAAACTGTTTTTT. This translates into CASSYSTGGSEKLFF.

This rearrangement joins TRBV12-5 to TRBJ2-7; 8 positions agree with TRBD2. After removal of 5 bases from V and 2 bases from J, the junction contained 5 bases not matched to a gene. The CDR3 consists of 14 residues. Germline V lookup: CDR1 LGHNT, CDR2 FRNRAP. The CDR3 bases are TGTGCTAGTGGTCCTAGCGGGTACACCTACGAGCAGTACTTC. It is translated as CASGPSGYTYEQYF.

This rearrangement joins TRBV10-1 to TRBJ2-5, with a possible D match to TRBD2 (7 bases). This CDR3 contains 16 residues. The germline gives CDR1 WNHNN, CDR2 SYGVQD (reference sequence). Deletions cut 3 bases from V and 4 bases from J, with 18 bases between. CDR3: CASSENRGALRETQYF. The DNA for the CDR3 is TGCGCCAGCAGTGAAAATCGGGGGGCCCTCCGAGAGACCCAGTACTTC.

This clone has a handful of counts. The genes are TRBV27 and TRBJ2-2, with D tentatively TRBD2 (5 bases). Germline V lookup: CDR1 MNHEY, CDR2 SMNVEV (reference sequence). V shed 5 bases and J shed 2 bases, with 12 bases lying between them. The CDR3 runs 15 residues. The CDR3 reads CASSRLSLNTGELFF. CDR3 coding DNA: TGTGCCAGCAGTCGACTATCACTAAACACCGGGGAGCTGTTTTTT.